The clone carrying this TCR beta chain was recorded once. J lost 4 bases, V lost 5 bases, and 5 bases had no gene match. Germline V gene sequence: CDR1 MNHEY, CDR2 SVGAGI. The CDR3 runs to 14 residues. The sample comes from a study of pediatric ulcerative colitis. TCRdb keeps only in-frame clones here, not all; method: immunoSEQ multiplex PCR. This sample carries 55,000 to 75,000 clones, around 85% of them seen once, and the ten largest clones take roughly 3%. Material: blood. This clonotype was obtained from a boy between 5 and 17 years old with severe ulcerative colitis. The V call is TRBV6-5, the J call TRBJ2-7, with TRBD2 matching 10 bases. This CDR3 is CASSRGLAIYEQYF. CDR3 DNA: TGTGCCAGCAGTAGGGGACTAGCGATTTACGAGCAGTACTTC.